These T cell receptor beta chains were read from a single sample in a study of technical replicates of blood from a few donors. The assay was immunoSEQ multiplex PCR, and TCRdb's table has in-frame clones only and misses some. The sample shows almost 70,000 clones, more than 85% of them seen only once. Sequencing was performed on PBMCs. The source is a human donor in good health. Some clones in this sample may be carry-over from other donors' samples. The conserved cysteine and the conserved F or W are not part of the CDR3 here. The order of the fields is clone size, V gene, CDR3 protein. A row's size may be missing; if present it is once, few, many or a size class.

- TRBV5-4 ASSRNRGVNYGYT
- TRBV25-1 ASSETGNEQF
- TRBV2 ASTGRGSYEQY
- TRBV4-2 ASSQVDYGEDSYEQY
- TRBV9 ASSPTWGGYEQY
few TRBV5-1 ASSKGTSGEETQY
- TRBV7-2 ASSPGLAGGPGNEQF
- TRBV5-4 ASSLGTSGGGETQY
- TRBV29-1 SVGGGMDRRSETQY
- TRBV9 ASSVAGGQAHGEQY
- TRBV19 ASRPQGAAQPQH
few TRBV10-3 AISAGQGADHEQY
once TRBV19 ASTGLPLGDTQY
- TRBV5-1 ASSSAGGYNEQF
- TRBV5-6 ASSHRQLGFNQPQH
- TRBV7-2 ASSKRSVAELTNTGELF
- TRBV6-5 ASSYVLSGEAF
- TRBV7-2 ASSLGATGLGNSPLH
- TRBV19 ASSIRAGPNYGYT
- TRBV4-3 ASSQQDRKGDEQY
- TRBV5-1 ASSLVAGLGYT
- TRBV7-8 ASSDSGQGETQY
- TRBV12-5 ASGRQAGGFYEQY
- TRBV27 ASSPIGGGTYNEQF
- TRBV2 ASSESGNYGYT
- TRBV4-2 ASSQELAGGDTQY
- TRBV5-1 ASSYRGGTEAF
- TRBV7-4 ASSFGQGLAKNIQY
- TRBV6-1 ASSQTTNYGYT
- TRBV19 ASSHTSSPYNEQF
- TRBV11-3 ASSQSAGHETQY
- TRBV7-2 ASSLVRLAGVNEQF
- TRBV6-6 ASSSGQEEAGELF
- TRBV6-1 ASSESQTGNGYT
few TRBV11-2 ASSLGRQGTNYGYT
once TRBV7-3 ASSVNRESYNEQF
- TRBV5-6 ASSSRTSGVLDTQY
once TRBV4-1 ASSQEVSGGTEAF
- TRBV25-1 ASSERVGGINEQF
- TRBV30 AWSVFGRTPYSYEQY
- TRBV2 ASSESNGGGYT
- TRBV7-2 ASSYGLAGEQY